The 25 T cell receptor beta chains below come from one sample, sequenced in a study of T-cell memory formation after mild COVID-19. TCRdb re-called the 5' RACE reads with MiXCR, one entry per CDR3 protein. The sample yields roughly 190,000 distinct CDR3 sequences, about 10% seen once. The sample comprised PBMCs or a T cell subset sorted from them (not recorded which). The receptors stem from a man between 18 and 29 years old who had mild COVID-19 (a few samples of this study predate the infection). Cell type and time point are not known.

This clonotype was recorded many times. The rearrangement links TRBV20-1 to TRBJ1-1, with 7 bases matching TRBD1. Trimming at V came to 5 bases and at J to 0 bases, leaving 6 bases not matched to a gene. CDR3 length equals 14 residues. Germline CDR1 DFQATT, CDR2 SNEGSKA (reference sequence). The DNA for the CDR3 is TGCAGTGCTCGATCCGGGACAGTGAACACTGAAGCTTTCTTT. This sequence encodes CSARSGTVNTEAFF.

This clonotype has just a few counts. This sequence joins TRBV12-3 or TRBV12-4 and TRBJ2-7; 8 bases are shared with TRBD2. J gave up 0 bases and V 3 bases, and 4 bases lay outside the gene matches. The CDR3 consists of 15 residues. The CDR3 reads CASSLRRGASYEQYF. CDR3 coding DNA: TGTGCCAGCAGTTTGAGGCGGGGGGCCTCCTACGAGCAGTACTTC.

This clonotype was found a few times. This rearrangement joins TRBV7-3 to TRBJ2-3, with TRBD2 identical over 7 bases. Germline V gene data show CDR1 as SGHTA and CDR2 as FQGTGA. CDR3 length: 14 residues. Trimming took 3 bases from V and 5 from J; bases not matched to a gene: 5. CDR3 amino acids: CASSFGGRGDTQYF. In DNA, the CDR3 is TGTGCCAGCAGCTTTGGGGGGAGGGGAGATACGCAGTATTTT. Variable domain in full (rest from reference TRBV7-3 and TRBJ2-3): GAGVSQTPSNKVTEKGKYVELRCDPISGHTALYWYRQSLGQGPEFLIYFQGTGAADDSGLPNDRFFAVRPEGSVSTLKIQRTERGDSAVYLCASSFGGRGDTQYFGPGTRLTVL.

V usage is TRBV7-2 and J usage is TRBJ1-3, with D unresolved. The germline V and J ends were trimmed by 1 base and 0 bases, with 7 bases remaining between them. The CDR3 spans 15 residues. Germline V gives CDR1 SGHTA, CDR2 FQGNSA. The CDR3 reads CASSLVGNSGNTIYF. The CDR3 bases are TGTGCCAGCAGCTTAGTTGGGAACTCTGGAAACACCATATATTTT.

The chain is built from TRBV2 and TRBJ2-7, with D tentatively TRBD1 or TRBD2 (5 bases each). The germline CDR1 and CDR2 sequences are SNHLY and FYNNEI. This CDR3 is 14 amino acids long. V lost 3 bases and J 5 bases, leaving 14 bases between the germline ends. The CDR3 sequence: CASSDGAPRNEQYV. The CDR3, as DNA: TGTGCCAGCAGTGACGGGGCCCCCCGAAACGAGCAGTACGTC.

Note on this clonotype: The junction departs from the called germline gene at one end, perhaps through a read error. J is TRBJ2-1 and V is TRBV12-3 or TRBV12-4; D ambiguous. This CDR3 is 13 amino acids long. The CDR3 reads CASRTSPRHEQLF. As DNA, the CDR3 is TGTGCCAGCAGAACCTCGCCCCGGCATGAGCAGTTATTC.

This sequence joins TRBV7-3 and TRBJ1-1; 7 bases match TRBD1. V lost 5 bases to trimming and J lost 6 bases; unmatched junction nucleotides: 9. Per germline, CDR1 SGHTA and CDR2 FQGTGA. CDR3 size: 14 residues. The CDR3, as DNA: TGTGCCAGCAGCACGACAGGGTTGGACCCTGAAGCTTTCTTT. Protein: CASSTTGLDPEAFF.

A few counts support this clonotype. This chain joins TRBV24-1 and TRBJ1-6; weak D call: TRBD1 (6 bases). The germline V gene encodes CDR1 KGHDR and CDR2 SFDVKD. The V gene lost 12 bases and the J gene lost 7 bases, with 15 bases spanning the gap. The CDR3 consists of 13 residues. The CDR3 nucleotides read TGTGCCGTCATACAGGGTGGAAATTCACCCCTCCACTTT. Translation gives CAVIQGGNSPLHF.

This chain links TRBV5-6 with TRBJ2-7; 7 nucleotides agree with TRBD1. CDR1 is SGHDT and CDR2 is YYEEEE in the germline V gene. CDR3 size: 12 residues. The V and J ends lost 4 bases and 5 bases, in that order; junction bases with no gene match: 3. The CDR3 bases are TGTGCCAGCAGCCCAGGGACAGACGAGCAGTACTTC. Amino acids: CASSPGTDEQYF. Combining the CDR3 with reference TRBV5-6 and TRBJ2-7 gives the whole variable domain DAGVTQSPTHLIKTRGQQVTLRCSPKSGHDTVSWYQQALGQGPQFIFQYYEEEERQRGNFPDRFSGHQFPNYSSELNVNALLLGDSALYLCASSPGTDEQYFGPGTRLTVT.

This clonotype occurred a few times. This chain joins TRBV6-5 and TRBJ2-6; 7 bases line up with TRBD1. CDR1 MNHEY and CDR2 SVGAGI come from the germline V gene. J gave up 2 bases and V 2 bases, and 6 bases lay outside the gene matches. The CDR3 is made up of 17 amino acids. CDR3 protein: CASSYTITGAGANVLTF. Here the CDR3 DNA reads TGTGCCAGCAGTTACACGATTACAGGGGCTGGGGCCAACGTCCTGACTTTC.

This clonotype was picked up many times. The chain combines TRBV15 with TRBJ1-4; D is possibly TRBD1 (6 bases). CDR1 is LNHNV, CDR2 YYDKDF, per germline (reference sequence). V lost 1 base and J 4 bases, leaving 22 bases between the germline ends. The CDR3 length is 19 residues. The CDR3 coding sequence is TGTGCCACCAGCAGAGGTTCGGGGGCGCTTTTGATGGATAATGAAAAACTGTTTTTT. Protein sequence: CATSRGSGALLMDNEKLFF.

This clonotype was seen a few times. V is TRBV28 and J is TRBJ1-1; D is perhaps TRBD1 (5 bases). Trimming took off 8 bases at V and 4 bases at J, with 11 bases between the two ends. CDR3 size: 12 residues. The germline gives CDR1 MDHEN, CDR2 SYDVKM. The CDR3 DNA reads TGTGCCAGCCTTCGGGGGGGCACTGAAGCTTTCTTT. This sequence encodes CASLRGGTEAFF.

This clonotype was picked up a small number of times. As DNA, the CDR3 is TGTGCCAGCAGCGTACGGGACGAAGAGACCCAGTACTTC. Encoded protein: CASSVRDEETQYF. The rearrangement links TRBV9 to TRBJ2-5; D might be TRBD1 or TRBD2, each matching 5 bases. Germline-derived CDR1 and CDR2 are SGDLS and YYNGEE. V was shortened by 1 base and J by 3 bases, with 7 bases between the two germline ends. This CDR3 region has 13 residues.

CDR3 loop: CASSPTGPGYGYTF. As DNA, the CDR3 is TGTGCCAGTAGCCCAACCGGGCCCGGTTATGGCTACACCTTC. The chain recombines TRBV19 with TRBJ1-2; D ambiguous. Trimming removed 6 bases at V and 5 bases at J, with 16 bases between. The CDR3 is made up of 14 amino acids. Germline-derived CDR1 and CDR2 are LNHDA and SQIVND (reference sequence).

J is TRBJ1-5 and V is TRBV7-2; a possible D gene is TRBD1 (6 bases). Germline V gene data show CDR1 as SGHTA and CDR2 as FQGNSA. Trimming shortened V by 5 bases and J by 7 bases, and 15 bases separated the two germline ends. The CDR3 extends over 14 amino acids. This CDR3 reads CASSVRGVEQPQHF. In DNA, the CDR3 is TGTGCCAGCAGCGTCAGGGGAGTCGAGCAGCCCCAGCATTTT.

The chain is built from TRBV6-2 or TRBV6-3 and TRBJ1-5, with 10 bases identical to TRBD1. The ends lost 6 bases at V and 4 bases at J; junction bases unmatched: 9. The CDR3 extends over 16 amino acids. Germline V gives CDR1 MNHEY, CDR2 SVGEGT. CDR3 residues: CASRGGDRGANQPQHF. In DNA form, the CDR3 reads TGTGCCAGCAGAGGTGGGGACAGGGGAGCGAATCAGCCCCAGCATTTT.

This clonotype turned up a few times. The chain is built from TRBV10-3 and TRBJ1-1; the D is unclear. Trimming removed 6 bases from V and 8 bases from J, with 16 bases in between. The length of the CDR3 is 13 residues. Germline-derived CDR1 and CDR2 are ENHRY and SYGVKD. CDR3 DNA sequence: TGTGCCATCAGAAGAACCGACGGATCGGAAGCTTTCTTT. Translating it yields CAIRRTDGSEAFF.

CDR3 coding DNA: TGTGCCAGCACCCTTAACCCCTACAATGAGCAGTTCTTC. It codes for CASTLNPYNEQFF. The chain has TRBV7-2 and TRBJ2-1; no definite D call. The CDR3 length is 13 residues. The V gene lost 7 bases and the J gene lost 2 bases, with 9 bases spanning the gap. In germline, CDR1 is SGHTA, CDR2 FQGNSA.

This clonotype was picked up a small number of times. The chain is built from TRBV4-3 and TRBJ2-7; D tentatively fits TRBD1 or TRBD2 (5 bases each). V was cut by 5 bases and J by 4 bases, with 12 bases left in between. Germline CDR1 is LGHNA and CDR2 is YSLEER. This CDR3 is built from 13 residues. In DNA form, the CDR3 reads TGCGCCAGCAGCACCTGGGGGTCGTACGAGCAGTACTTC. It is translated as CASSTWGSYEQYF.

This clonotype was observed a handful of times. This chain's CDR3 is CATSQSGGPGDTQYF. The CDR3 region has the DNA TGTGCCACCAGTCAGAGCGGGGGCCCCGGGGATACGCAGTATTTT. This sequence joins TRBV24-1 and TRBJ2-3, with 8 bases identical to TRBD2. The CDR3 consists of 15 residues. The V segment lost 6 bases and the J segment 6 bases; nucleotides outside the gene matches: 10. Germline V gene data show CDR1 as KGHDR and CDR2 as SFDVKD.

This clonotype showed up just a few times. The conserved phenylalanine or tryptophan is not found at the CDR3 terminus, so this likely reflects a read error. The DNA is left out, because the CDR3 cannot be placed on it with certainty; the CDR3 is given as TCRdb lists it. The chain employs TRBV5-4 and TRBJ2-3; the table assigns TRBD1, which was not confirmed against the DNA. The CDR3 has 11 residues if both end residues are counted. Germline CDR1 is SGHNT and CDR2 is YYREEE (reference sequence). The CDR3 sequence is CASSRTGAQVV.

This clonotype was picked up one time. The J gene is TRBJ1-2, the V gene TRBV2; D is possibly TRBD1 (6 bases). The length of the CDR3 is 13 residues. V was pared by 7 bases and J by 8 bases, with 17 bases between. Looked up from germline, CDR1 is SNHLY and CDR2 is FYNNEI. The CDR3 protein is CASTSDRTGGYTF. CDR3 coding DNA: TGTGCCAGCACTAGCGACAGGACTGGCGGCTACACCTTC. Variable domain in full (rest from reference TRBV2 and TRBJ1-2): EPEVTQTPSHQVTQMGQEVILRCVPISNHLYFYWYRQILGQKVEFLVSFYNNEISEKSEIFDDQFSVERPDGSNFTLKIRSTKLEDSAMYFCASTSDRTGGYTFGSGTRLTVV.

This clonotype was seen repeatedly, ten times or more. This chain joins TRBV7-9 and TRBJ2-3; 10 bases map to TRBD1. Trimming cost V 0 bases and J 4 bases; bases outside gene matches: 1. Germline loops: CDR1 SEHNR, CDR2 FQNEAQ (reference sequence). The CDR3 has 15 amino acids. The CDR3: CASSLATGGSDTQYF. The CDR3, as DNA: TGTGCCAGCAGCTTAGCGACAGGGGGCTCAGATACGCAGTATTTT.

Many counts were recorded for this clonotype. CDR3 protein: CASSQDGNPNYGYTF. Written as DNA, the CDR3 is TGCGCCAGCAGCCAAGATGGGAACCCTAACTATGGCTACACCTTC. The chain joins TRBV4-1 to TRBJ1-2; D call uncertain. The V end was cut by 0 bases, the J end by 0 bases, with 8 bases between. This CDR3 spans 15 amino acids. In germline, CDR1 is MGHRA, CDR2 YSYEKL.

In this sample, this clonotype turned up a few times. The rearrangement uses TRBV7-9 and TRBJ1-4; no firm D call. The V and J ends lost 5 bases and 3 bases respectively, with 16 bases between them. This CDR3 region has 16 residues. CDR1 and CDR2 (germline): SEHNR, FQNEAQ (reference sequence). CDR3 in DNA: TGTGCCAGCAGCCGCGGAGGAAGTGGGGCTAATGAAAAACTGTTTTTT. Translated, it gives CASSRGGSGANEKLFF.